The source of this TCR beta chain is a study of T cell clones after liver transplantation. Clones were sequenced by immunoSEQ multiplex PCR, and TCRdb holds only the in-frame ones, with some missing. The sample lists tens of thousands of clones, 80% occurring once. The germline CDR1 and CDR2 sequences are MNHEY and SVGAGI. The CDR3 runs 14 residues. Trimming cost V 2 bases and J 7 bases; bases outside gene matches: 8. Specimen: CD4+ T cells from blood, collected 12 months after liver transplant. This clonotype was sampled from a human patient who received a liver transplant. Some T cells may trace back to the graft donor. The chain is built from TRBV6-5 and TRBJ2-7, with 7 bases lining up with TRBD2. CDR3 sequence reads: CASSYASGMSEQYF. CDR3 in DNA: TGTGCCAGCAGTTACGCGAGCGGGATGTCTGAGCAGTACTTC.